This T cell receptor beta chain was sequenced in a study of T cells in Graves' hyperthyroidism and ophthalmopathy. Notes on the study in general: A median around six months before onset, the model predicted ophthalmopathy. Ophthalmopathy was separated from stable hyperthyroidism by a 13 V-J model.

In regard to this clonotype: Its matching antigen is unknown.

The source material, RNA transcripts, was used to amplify TCR beta CDR3 regions. In the first-round RT-PCR of the TCR CDR3, the HTBI primer set was used. TCRdb reprocessed the multiplex PCR reads via MiXCR and lists one record per CDR3 protein. The data show around 450,000 distinct CDR3 sequences, around 13% seen once. Germline V gives CDR1 SGHKS, CDR2 YYEKEE (reference sequence). V lost 0 bases and J lost 10, with 7 bases in between. This CDR3 region has 11 residues. With a duration under 2 months, the hyperthyroidism was newly diagnosed in patients aged 18 to 65. Sequenced sample: blood. The gene calls are TRBV5-5 and TRBJ1-1, with D unclear. The receptor's source is a woman younger than 35 with Graves' hyperthyroidism. The CDR3: CASSLVGRAFF. CDR3 sequence (DNA): TGTGCCAGCAGCTTGGTAGGCCGAGCTTTCTTT.